The sequence of this T cell receptor beta chain was determined in a study of response to subunit inactivated influenza vaccine. Study-wide findings and caveats: Each seasonal flu vaccination may recruit only limited new T cells, authors suggested.

Concerning this clonotype itself: Its antigen is undetermined.

TCRdb re-called the RT-PCR reads through MiXCR, storing one row per CDR3 protein. The repertoire holds about 780,000 distinct CDR3 sequences, with roughly 20% as singletons. The source was PBMCs from blood, collected roughly 5 days after vaccination. The TCR sequence derives from a man aged 50 to 60 who received an inactivated influenza vaccine.

CDR3: CASKQGGLTGNTIYF. In DNA, the CDR3 is TGCGCCAGTAAACAGGGAGGTCTCACTGGAAACACCATATATTTT. The chain combines TRBV5-1 with TRBJ1-3, with D perhaps matching TRBD1 (6 bases). The V gene lost 8 bases and the J gene lost 2 bases, with 17 bases spanning the gap. This CDR3 is 15 amino acids long. Germline CDR1 and CDR2: SGHRS and YFSETQ.